This T cell receptor beta chain originates from a study of CD8 T cells in Susac syndrome. Sequencing targeted TCR beta in T cells from blood (CD8+ and CD4+). The multiple sclerosis control group was made up of treatment-naive patients with stable or active relapsing-remitting disease. Negative isolation was used for CD8+ and CD4+ T cells, and FACS enrichment was applied to TEMRA cells. The authors reverse transcribed roughly 0.5 to 1 ug RNA with random hexamers. An immunoSEQ multiplex PCR generated amplified TCR beta CDR3 products spanning 54 Vbeta and 13 Jbeta. TCRdb independently ran MiXCR on the immunoSEQ multiplex PCR reads; one entry per CDR3 protein. The sample comprises 250,000 to 300,000 distinct CDR3 sequences, approximately 81% of which are singletons, and 0.11% rests with the top ten. V shed 3 bases and J shed 0 bases, with 6 bases lying between them. This CDR3 comprises 13 residues. Germline assignment: CDR1 MGHRA and CDR2 YSYEKL.

The material sequenced was CD8+ T cells from PBMCs. The receptor comes from a human donor with multiple sclerosis. This chain uses TRBV4-1 with TRBJ2-7; no firm D call. CDR3 in amino acids: CASSHGASYEQYF. In DNA, the CDR3 is TGCGCCAGCAGCCATGGAGCCTCCTACGAGCAGTACTTC.